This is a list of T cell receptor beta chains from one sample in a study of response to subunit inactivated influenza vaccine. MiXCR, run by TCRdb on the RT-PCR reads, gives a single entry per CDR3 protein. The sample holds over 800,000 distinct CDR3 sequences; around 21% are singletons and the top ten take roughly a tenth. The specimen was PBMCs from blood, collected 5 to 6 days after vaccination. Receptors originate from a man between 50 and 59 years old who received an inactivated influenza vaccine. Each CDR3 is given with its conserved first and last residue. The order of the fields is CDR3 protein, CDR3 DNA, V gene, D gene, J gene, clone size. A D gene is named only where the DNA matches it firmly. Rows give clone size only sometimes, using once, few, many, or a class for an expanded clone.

CASSLREQVTYEQYF,TGTGCCAGCAGTTTAAGGGAACAGGTTACCTACGAGCAGTACTTC,TRBV12-3/TRBV12-4,-,TRBJ2-7,-
CASGFMTGANEQFF,TGTGCCAGCGGCTTCATGACAGGGGCTAATGAGCAGTTCTTC,TRBV12-3/TRBV12-4,TRBD1,TRBJ2-1,once
CASSLKQYQETQYF,TGTGCCAGCAGCTTGAAACAGTACCAAGAGACCCAGTACTTC,TRBV5-8,-,TRBJ2-5,once
CASSGAGTYQETHYF,TGTGCCAGCAGCGGGGCGGGGACGTACCAAGAGACCCACTACTTC,TRBV12-3/TRBV12-4,-,TRBJ2-5,-
CASSLGENYNEQFF,TGCGCCAGCAGCTTGGGGGAGAACTACAATGAGCAGTTCTTC,TRBV5-1,-,TRBJ2-1,few
CASSLGTGSGEQFF,TGTGCCAGCAGCTTAGGGACAGGGTCTGGTGAGCAGTTCTTC,TRBV7-6,TRBD1,TRBJ2-1,few
CASTLHHSYNSPLHF,TGTGCCAGCACCCTACATCACTCCTATAATTCACCCCTCCACTTT,TRBV6-1,-,TRBJ1-6,-
CSARGTSGSNDEQYF,TGCAGTGCTAGAGGGACTAGCGGGAGCAACGACGAGCAGTACTTC,TRBV20-1,TRBD2,TRBJ2-7,few
CSARGAGRSEQYF,TGCAGTGCTAGAGGGGCGGGGCGGTCCGAGCAGTACTTC,TRBV20-1,-,TRBJ2-7,-
CASSESGTFEETQYF,TGCGCCAGCAGTGAGTCTGGTACTTTCGAAGAGACCCAGTACTTC,TRBV10-2,-,TRBJ2-5,-
CSARDWRRGGVADTQYF,TGCAGTGCTAGAGATTGGCGACGGGGGGGCGTGGCAGATACGCAGTATTTT,TRBV20-1,TRBD2,TRBJ2-3,-
CASSPRKSSGRGSNQPQHF,TGTGCCAGCTCACCTCGGAAAAGTTCAGGGAGGGGCAGCAATCAGCCCCAGCATTTT,TRBV18,-,TRBJ1-5,-
CASSLGSSGGALEQFF,TGCGCCAGCAGCTTGGGTTCTAGCGGGGGGGCCCTTGAGCAGTTCTTC,TRBV5-1,TRBD2,TRBJ2-1,-
CAISGIAGYEQYF,TGTGCCATCAGTGGGATTGCAGGCTACGAGCAGTACTTC,TRBV10-3,-,TRBJ2-7,-
CASSFRNEKLFF,TGTGCCAGCAGCTTCCGAAATGAAAAACTGTTTTTT,TRBV7-9,-,TRBJ1-4,few
CASSLNGQFRSYEQYF,TGTGCCAGCAGCTTAAACGGACAATTTCGCTCCTACGAGCAGTACTTC,TRBV11-2,-,TRBJ2-7,few
CSAYGTLQETQYF,TGCAGTGCATACGGGACGCTCCAAGAGACCCAGTACTTC,TRBV20-1,-,TRBJ2-5,-
CASSPRDRAASETQYF,TGTGCCAGCAGCCCTCGGGACAGGGCCGCGTCGGAGACCCAGTACTTC,TRBV4-2,TRBD1,TRBJ2-5,-
CASSLGAGGPNEQFF,TGTGCCAGCAGCTTAGGGGCGGGGGGGCCTAATGAGCAGTTCTTC,TRBV7-2,TRBD2,TRBJ2-1,few
CASSQIRGNTGELFF,TGTGCCAGCAGCCAGATCAGGGGGAACACCGGGGAGCTGTTTTTT,TRBV3-1,-,TRBJ2-2,-
CASSQLTGGNEQFF,TGTGCCAGCTCACAGTTGACAGGGGGGAATGAGCAGTTCTTC,TRBV18,TRBD1,TRBJ2-1,many
CASSLGPGWGGSSYEQYF,TGCGCCAGCAGCTTGGGGCCTGGTTGGGGCGGGAGCTCCTACGAGCAGTACTTC,TRBV5-1,TRBD2,TRBJ2-7,-
CASSLALANGEQFF,TGTGCCAGCAGCTTGGCACTAGCTAACGGTGAGCAGTTCTTC,TRBV5-5,-,TRBJ2-1,-
CASSYPLQRGGNDEQFF,TGTGCCAGCAGTTACCCTCTCCAGCGGGGGGGCAATGATGAGCAGTTCTTC,TRBV6-2/TRBV6-3,TRBD2,TRBJ2-1,few
CASSQAQGFGGYTF,TGCGCCAGCAGCCAGGCACAGGGTTTCGGTGGCTACACCTTC,TRBV4-3,-,TRBJ1-2,-
CASSLVNRVGGNTIYF,TGTGCCAGCAGCTTAGTCAACAGGGTGGGTGGAAACACCATATATTTT,TRBV7-2,-,TRBJ1-3,-
CSARDWREGNTGELFF,TGCAGTGCTAGAGATTGGCGGGAGGGCAACACCGGGGAGCTGTTTTTT,TRBV20-1,TRBD2,TRBJ2-2,-
CASRGTSGYYNEQFF,TGTGCCAGCAGGGGGACTAGCGGGTACTACAATGAGCAGTTCTTC,TRBV3-1,TRBD2,TRBJ2-1,few
CSASGSYNEQFF,TGCAGCGCTAGCGGATCCTACAATGAGCAGTTCTTC,TRBV20-1,TRBD2,TRBJ2-1,many
CSARDGGSYEQYF,TGCAGTGCTAGAGATGGCGGATCCTACGAGCAGTACTTC,TRBV20-1,-,TRBJ2-7,few
CASSETGPSNQPQHF,TGTGCCAGCAGTGAGACAGGCCCAAGCAATCAGCCCCAGCATTTT,TRBV12-3/TRBV12-4,-,TRBJ1-5,few
CASRDGQGYSYEQYF,TGTGCCAGCAGAGATGGACAGGGATACTCCTACGAGCAGTACTTC,TRBV6-1,TRBD1,TRBJ2-7,-
CASSFWDKNEQFF,TGTGCCAGCAGTTTTTGGGACAAAAATGAGCAGTTCTTC,TRBV12-3/TRBV12-4,-,TRBJ2-1,few
CASSFWGRETDTQYF,TGTGCCAGCAGCTTCTGGGGTCGTGAGACAGATACGCAGTATTTT,TRBV7-2,-,TRBJ2-3,-
CASSRDSPLHF,TGTGCCAGCAGTCGAGATTCACCCCTCCACTTT,TRBV7-2,-,TRBJ1-6,many
CSAQGQGINYGYTF,TGCAGTGCTCAAGGACAGGGGATTAACTATGGCTACACCTTC,TRBV20-1,TRBD1,TRBJ1-2,many
CASSLSRGLANTGELFF,TGTGCCAGCAGTTTAAGTAGGGGCCTCGCGAACACCGGGGAGCTGTTTTTT,TRBV12-3/TRBV12-4,-,TRBJ2-2,-
CASGQIGNNEQFF,TGTGCCAGCGGCCAAATTGGGAACAATGAGCAGTTCTTC,TRBV5-6,-,TRBJ2-1,few
CASSLSVSDTQYF,TGTGCCAGCAGCTTGTCAGTCAGTGATACGCAGTATTTT,TRBV5-4,-,TRBJ2-3,few
CASRARRVGKNIQYF,TGTGCCAGCAGGGCCAGGAGAGTAGGCAAAAACATTCAGTACTTC,TRBV27,-,TRBJ2-4,-
CASSLGVGQEQYGYTF,TGTGCCAGCAGCTTAGGTGTCGGACAGGAGCAATATGGCTACACCTTC,TRBV7-8,TRBD1,TRBJ1-2,few
CASSTGTSGNTIYF,TGTGCCAGCAGTACCGGGACGTCTGGAAACACCATATATTTT,TRBV6-1,-,TRBJ1-3,few
CASTGQGSEKLFF,TGTGCCAGCACGGGACAGGGAAGTGAAAAACTGTTTTTT,TRBV7-9,TRBD1,TRBJ1-4,few
CASSLDFSGGASRNEQFF,TGTGCCAGCAGCTTGGATTTTAGCGGGGGGGCTTCGCGGAATGAGCAGTTCTTC,TRBV5-5,TRBD2,TRBJ2-1,many
CASSLGSANTGELFF,TGTGCCAGCAGCTTAGGGAGCGCCAACACCGGGGAGCTGTTTTTT,TRBV7-3,-,TRBJ2-2,-
CASRLQGSTGELFF,TGCGCCAGCAGGTTGCAGGGCAGCACCGGGGAGCTGTTTTTT,TRBV5-1,-,TRBJ2-2,-
CASNLRGRTSWSYEQYF,TGTGCCAGCAATTTACGTGGCCGGACTTCGTGGTCCTACGAGCAGTACTTC,TRBV6-2/TRBV6-3,-,TRBJ2-7,few
CASSLRDRGQPQHF,TGTGCCAGCAGTTTACGGGACAGGGGACAGCCCCAGCATTTT,TRBV12-3/TRBV12-4,TRBD1,TRBJ1-5,-
CASSPTGRTTGELFF,TGTGCCAGCAGTCCGACCGGACGGACCACCGGGGAGCTGTTTTTT,TRBV28,-,TRBJ2-2,few
CASSLDPGVNTEAFF,TGTGCCAGCAGTTTAGACCCAGGGGTGAACACTGAAGCTTTCTTT,TRBV12-3/TRBV12-4,-,TRBJ1-1,few
CASSVDHYNEQFF,TGTGCCAGCAGCGTAGACCACTACAATGAGCAGTTCTTC,TRBV9,-,TRBJ2-1,-
CAIRTSGVTDTQYF,TGTGCCATCAGGACTAGCGGGGTAACAGATACGCAGTATTTT,TRBV10-3,TRBD2,TRBJ2-3,-
CASSYARGVGGEQYF,TGTGCCAGCAGTTACGCGCGGGGAGTCGGTGGCGAGCAGTACTTC,TRBV6-2/TRBV6-3,-,TRBJ2-7,-
CASSLSAGFAEAFF,TGTGCCAGCAGTTTATCTGCCGGTTTCGCTGAAGCTTTCTTT,TRBV27,-,TRBJ1-1,-
CASSHVGASGSYEQFF,TGTGCCAGCAGCCATGTTGGGGCTAGCGGGAGCTATGAGCAGTTCTTC,TRBV7-9,TRBD2,TRBJ2-1,once
CASSLALAGSNTEAFF,TGTGCCAGCAGCTTAGCACTAGCAGGGTCGAACACTGAAGCTTTCTTT,TRBV7-6,-,TRBJ1-1,-
CASSWERATGELFF,TGTGCCAGCAGCTGGGAGCGGGCCACCGGGGAGCTGTTTTTT,TRBV7-2,-,TRBJ2-2,-
CATSSGDTAGSQYF,TGTGCCACCAGCAGTGGTGATACAGCGGGCTCGCAGTACTTC,TRBV15,-,TRBJ2-7,few
CASSTGQGRNYGYTF,TGTGCCAGCAGCACTGGTCAGGGGCGTAACTATGGCTACACCTTC,TRBV7-9,-,TRBJ1-2,-